Reported below is one T cell receptor beta chain. The same CDR3 can be traced to other DNA sequences in this sample. These data are taken from a study of blood T cell repertoires in COVID-19. For the study at large: From T cells, B-cell-depleted T cells, or PBMCs came the material, which was cDNA or gDNA.

Produced via immunoSEQ multiplex PCR; TCRdb's table is partial and in-frame only. The repertoire consists of almost 200,000 clones, with around 85% occurring once and the leading ten covering approximately 0.75%. Deletions cut 3 bases from V and 2 bases from J, with 11 bases between. This CDR3 spans 14 amino acids. Germline values: CDR1 KGHSH, CDR2 LQKENI. This receptor was taken from a woman in her 70s with acute or convalescent COVID-19. The chain links TRBV18 to TRBJ2-7, with a tentative D call TRBD1 (5 bases). The material sequenced was peripheral blood. As DNA, the CDR3 is TGTGCCAGCTCACCTGGGCAGGGCCCCTACGAGCAGTACTTC. It specifies CASSPGQGPYEQYF.